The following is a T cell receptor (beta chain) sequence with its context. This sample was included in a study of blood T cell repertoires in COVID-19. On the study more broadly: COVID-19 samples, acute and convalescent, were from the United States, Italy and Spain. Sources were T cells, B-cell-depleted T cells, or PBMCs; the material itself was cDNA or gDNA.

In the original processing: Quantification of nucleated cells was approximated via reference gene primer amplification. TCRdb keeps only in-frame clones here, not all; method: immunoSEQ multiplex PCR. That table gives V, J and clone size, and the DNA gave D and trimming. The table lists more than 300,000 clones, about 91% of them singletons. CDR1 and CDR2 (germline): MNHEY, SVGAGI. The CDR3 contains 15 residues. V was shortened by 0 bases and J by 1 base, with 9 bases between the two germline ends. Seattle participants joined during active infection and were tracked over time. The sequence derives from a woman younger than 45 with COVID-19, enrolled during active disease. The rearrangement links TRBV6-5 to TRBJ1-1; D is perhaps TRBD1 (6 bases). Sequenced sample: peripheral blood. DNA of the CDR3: TGTGCCAGCAGTTACTCCGGGGGGGCGAACACTGAAGCTTTCTTT. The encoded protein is CASSYSGGANTEAFF.